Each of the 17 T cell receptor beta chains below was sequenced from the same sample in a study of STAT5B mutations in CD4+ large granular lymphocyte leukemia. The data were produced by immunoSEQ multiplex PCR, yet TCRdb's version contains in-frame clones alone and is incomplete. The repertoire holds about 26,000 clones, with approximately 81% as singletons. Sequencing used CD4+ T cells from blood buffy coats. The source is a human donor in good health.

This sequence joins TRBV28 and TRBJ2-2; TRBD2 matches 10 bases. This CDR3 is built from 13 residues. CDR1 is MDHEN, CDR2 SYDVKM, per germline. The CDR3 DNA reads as TGTGCGACGGGACTAGCGATCGCCGGGGAGCTGTTTTTT. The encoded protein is CATGLAIAGELFF.

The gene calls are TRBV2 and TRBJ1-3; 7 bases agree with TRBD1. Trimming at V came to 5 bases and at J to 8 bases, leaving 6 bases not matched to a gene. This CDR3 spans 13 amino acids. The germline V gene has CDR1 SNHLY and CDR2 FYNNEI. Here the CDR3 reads CASSRQGRDTIYF. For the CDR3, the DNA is TGTGCCAGCAGTCGACAGGGTAGGGACACCATATATTTT.

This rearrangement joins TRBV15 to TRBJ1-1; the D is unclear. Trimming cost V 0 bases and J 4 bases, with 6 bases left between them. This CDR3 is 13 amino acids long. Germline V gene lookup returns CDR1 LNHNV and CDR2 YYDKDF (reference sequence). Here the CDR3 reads CATSRERATEAFF. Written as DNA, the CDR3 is TGTGCCACCAGCAGAGAGCGGGCCACTGAAGCTTTCTTT.

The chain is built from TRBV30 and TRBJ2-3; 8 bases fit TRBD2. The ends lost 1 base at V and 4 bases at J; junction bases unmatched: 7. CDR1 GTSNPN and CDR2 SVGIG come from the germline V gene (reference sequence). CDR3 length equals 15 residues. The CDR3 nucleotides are TGTGCCTGGAGTGCGGGAGGGCCATTGTCAGATACGCAGTATTTT. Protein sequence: CAWSAGGPLSDTQYF.

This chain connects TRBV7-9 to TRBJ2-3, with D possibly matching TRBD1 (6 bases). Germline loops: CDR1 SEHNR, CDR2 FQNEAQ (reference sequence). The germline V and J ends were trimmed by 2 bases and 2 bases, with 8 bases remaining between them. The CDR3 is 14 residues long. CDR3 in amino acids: CASSLSGVTDTQYF. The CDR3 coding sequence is TGTGCCAGCAGCTTATCAGGGGTCACAGATACGCAGTATTTT.

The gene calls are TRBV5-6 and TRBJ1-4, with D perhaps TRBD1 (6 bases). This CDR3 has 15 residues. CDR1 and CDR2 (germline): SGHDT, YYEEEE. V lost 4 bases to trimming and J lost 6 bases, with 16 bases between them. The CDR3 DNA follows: TGTGCCAGCAGCCCCATGGGGGGCATGGATGAAAAACTGTTTTTT. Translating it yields CASSPMGGMDEKLFF.

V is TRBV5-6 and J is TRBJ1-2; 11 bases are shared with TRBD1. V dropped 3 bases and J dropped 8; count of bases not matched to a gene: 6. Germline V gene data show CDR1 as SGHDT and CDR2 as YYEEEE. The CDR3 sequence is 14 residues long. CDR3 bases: TGTGCCAGCAGCTACGGACAGGGGGCGTGGGGCTACACCTTC. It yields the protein CASSYGQGAWGYTF.

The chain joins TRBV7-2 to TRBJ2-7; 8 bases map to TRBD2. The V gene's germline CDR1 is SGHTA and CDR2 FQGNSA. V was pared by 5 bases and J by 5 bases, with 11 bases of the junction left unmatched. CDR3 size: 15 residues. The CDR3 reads CASSQVGREADEQYF. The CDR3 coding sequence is TGTGCCAGCAGCCAAGTAGGGCGGGAGGCTGACGAGCAGTACTTC.

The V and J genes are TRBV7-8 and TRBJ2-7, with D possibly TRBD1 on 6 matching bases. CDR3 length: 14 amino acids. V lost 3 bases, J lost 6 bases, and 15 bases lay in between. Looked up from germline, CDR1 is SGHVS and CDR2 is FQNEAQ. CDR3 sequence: CASSLLLGASEQYV. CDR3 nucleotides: TGTGCCAGCAGCTTGTTATTGGGGGCATCCGAGCAGTACGTC.

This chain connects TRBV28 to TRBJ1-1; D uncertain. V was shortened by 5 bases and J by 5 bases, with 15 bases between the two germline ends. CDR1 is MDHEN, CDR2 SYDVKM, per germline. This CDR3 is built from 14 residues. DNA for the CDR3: TGTGCCAGCAGTACCGGGGTCCGAGAAACTGAAGCTTTCTTT. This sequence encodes CASSTGVRETEAFF.

The CDR3 sequence: CASSRWGANTGELFF. CDR3 nucleotide sequence: TGTGCCAGCAGTCGGTGGGGGGCGAACACCGGGGAGCTGTTTTTT. The chain joins TRBV28 to TRBJ2-2; the D gene is possibly TRBD2 (6 bases). The CDR3 is 15 residues long. Germline CDR1 is MDHEN and CDR2 is SYDVKM. V shed 5 bases and J shed 0 bases, with 10 bases lying between them. The variable domain in full, completed from reference TRBV28 and TRBJ2-2, reads DVKVTQSSRYLVKRTGEKVFLECVQDMDHENMFWYRQDPGLGLRLIYFSYDVKMKEKGDIPEGYSVSREKKERFSLILESASTNQTSMYLCASSRWGANTGELFFGEGSRLTVL.

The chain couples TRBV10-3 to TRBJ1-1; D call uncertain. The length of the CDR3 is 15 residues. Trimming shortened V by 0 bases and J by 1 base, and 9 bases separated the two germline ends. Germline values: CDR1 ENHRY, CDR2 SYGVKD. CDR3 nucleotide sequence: TGTGCCATCAGTGAGTCTAGAGGGCCGAACACTGAAGCTTTCTTT. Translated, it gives CAISESRGPNTEAFF.

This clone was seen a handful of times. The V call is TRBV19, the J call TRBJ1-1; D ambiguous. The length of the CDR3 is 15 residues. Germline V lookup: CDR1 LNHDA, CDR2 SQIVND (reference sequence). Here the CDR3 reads CARKERRLMNTEAFF. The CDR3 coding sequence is TGTGCGCGTAAGGAACGGAGACTAATGAACACTGAAGCTTTCTTT.

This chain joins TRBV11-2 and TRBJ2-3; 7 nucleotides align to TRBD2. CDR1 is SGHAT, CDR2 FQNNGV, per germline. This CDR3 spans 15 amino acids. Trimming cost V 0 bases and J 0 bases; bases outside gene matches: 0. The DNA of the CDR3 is TGTGCCAGCAGCTTAGAGCGGGGGAGCACAGATACGCAGTATTTT. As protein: CASSLERGSTDTQYF.

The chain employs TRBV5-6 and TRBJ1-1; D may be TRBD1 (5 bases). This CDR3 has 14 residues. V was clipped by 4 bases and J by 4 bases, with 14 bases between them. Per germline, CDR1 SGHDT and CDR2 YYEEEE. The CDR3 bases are TGTGCCAGCAGCGCAGGGTTGGGGAGCACTGAAGCTTTCTTT. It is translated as CASSAGLGSTEAFF.

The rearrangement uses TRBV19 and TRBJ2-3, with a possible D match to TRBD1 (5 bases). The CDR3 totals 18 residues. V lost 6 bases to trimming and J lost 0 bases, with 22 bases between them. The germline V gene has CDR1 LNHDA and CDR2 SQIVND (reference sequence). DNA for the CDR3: TGTGCCAGTAGCGAGCCCCGCCGACAGTTGACTAGCACAGATACGCAGTATTTT. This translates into CASSEPRRQLTSTDTQYF.

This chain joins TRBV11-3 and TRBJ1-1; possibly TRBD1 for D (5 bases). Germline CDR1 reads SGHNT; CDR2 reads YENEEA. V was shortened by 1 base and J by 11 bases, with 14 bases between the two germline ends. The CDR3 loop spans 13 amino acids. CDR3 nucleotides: TGTGCCAGCAGCTTAGGAGGGGTCTCGAGGGCTTTCTTT. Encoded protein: CASSLGGVSRAFF.